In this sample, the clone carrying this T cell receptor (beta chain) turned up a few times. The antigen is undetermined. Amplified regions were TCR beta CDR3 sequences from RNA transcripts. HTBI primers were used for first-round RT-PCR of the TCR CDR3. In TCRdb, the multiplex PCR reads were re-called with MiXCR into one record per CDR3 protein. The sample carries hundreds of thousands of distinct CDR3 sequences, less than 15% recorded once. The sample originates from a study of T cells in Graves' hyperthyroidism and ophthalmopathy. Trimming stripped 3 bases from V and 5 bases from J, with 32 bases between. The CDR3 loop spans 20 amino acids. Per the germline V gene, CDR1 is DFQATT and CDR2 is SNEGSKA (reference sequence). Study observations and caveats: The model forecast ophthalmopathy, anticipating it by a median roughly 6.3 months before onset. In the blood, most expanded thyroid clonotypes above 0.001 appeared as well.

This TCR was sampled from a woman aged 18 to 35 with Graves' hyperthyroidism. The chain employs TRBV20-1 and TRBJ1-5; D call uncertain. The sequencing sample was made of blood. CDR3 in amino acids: CSARDRESSRILLKDQPQHF. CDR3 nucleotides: TGCAGTGCTAGGGATAGGGAGAGCAGCAGGATACTACTTAAGGATCAGCCCCAGCATTTT.